This is a list of T cell receptor beta chains from one sample in a study of blood T cell repertoires in COVID-19. The protocol was immunoSEQ multiplex PCR, while the TCRdb copy is restricted to in-frame clones and leaves out a portion. The profile shows about 340,000 clones, about 83% of them singletons. Material for sequencing was peripheral blood. These receptors all stem from a man under 40 with active or convalescent COVID-19. Each CDR3 is given with its conserved first and last residue. A D gene is named only where the DNA matches it firmly. Only part of the rows carry a size: once, few, many, or a class if the clone is expanded.

>TRBV13|TRBD1|few|TRBJ2-1
TGTGCCAGCAGCTCCAGGGGGCAGTCCTACAATGAGCAGTTCTTC
CASSSRGQSYNEQFF
>TRBV5-1|.|.|TRBJ2-5
TGCGCCAGCAGCTTAAGACAGGACCAAGAGACCCAGTACTTC
CASSLRQDQETQYF
>TRBV19|TRBD1|.|TRBJ1-5
TGTGCCAGTAGTCCAGGACAGGGAGGGCAGCCCCAGCATTTT
CASSPGQGGQPQHF
>TRBV11-2|TRBD1|.|TRBJ2-2
TGTGCCAGCAGCTTAGGTTCAGGGGGCAGGGAGCTGTTTTTT
CASSLGSGGRELFF
>TRBV6-5|TRBD2|.|TRBJ2-7
TGTGCCAGCAGTTACTCGGTTCCTAGCGGAGATTACGAGCAGTACTTC
CASSYSVPSGDYEQYF
>TRBV7-2|.|.|TRBJ2-1
TGTGCCAGCAGCTTATCGCGGTCATACTCCTACAATGAGCAGTTCTTC
CASSLSRSYSYNEQFF
>TRBV5-6|.|.|TRBJ2-7
TGTGCCAGCAGCTTGTCAGGACTCTTATACGAGCAGTACTTC
CASSLSGLLYEQYF
>TRBV3-1/TRBV3-2|TRBD1|.|TRBJ2-3
TGTGCCAGCAGCCCCCACGAGGGGGCCGTAGATACGCAGTATTTT
CASSPHEGAVDTQYF
>TRBV5-4|TRBD1|.|TRBJ1-1
TGTGCCAGCAGTAGACAGGGGAACACTGAAGCTTTCTTT
CASSRQGNTEAFF
>TRBV7-9|.|few|TRBJ2-6
TGTGCCAGCAGCTTAGATGGGGGCTCCCTCTCTGGGGCCAACGTCCTGACTTTC
CASSLDGGSLSGANVLTF
>TRBV24-1|TRBD1|.|TRBJ2-2
TGTGCCACCAGTGGGACAGGGGGCCACGGGGAGCTGTTTTTT
CATSGTGGHGELFF
>TRBV6-5|TRBD1|.|TRBJ1-2
TGTGCCAGCAGTTACTGGGCACAGGGGGCGCCCGGCTACACCTTC
CASSYWAQGAPGYTF
>TRBV7-2|TRBD2|.|TRBJ2-1
TGTGCCAGCAGCACACGTTTCTGGACTAGCAGCTCCTACAATGAGCAGTTCTTC
CASSTRFWTSSSYNEQFF
>TRBV6-6|.|.|TRBJ1-2
TGTGCCAGCAGTTACCCGGACAGTTCTAACACCTTC
CASSYPDSSNTF
>TRBV12-3/TRBV12-4|TRBD1|once|TRBJ1-2
TGTGCCAGCAGGGCTACAGGGGCGTATGGCTACACCTTC
CASRATGAYGYTF
>TRBV7-2|TRBD2|.|TRBJ2-3
TGTGCCAGCAGCTTAATCCCGGGACTAGCGGGAGCAGATACGCAGTATTTT
CASSLIPGLAGADTQYF
>TRBV11-3|.|.|TRBJ2-5
TGTGCCAGCAGCTTACGACGCCTAGATTTACAAGAGACCCAGTACTTC
CASSLRRLDLQETQYF
>TRBV6-1|.|.|TRBJ2-7
TGTGCCAGCAGTGAAGGGGGAGCCTACGAGCAGTACTTC
CASSEGGAYEQYF
>TRBV29-1|.|.|TRBJ1-4
TGCAGCGGCGGGACGGTTGCAACTAATGAAAAACTGTTTTTT
CSGGTVATNEKLFF
>TRBV3-1/TRBV3-2|TRBD1|.|TRBJ2-5
TGTGCCAGCTCCGGGACAGGGGGCCACCAAGAGACCCAGTACTTC
CASSGTGGHQETQYF
>TRBV4-1|TRBD2|few|TRBJ2-1
TGCGCCAGCAGCCAAGGGAGGGGGACTAGCGGGAACTATGAGCAGTTCTTC
CASSQGRGTSGNYEQFF
>TRBV9|.|.|TRBJ1-2
TGTGCCAGCAGCGTAGAGGGGGTGAGCTACACCTTC
CASSVEGVSYTF
>TRBV9|.|.|TRBJ1-5
TGTGCCAGCAGCGTAAGCGGGGCAGTCAATCAGCCCCAGCATTTT
CASSVSGAVNQPQHF
>TRBV4-2|TRBD1|.|TRBJ1-4
TGTGCCAGCAGCCAAGATCAGGCAGGGGGAGAAAAACTGTTTTTT
CASSQDQAGGEKLFF
>TRBV7-3|.|.|TRBJ2-5
TGTGCCAGCAGCTCCAATAACGGAGAGACCCAGTACTTC
CASSSNNGETQYF
>TRBV28|.|.|TRBJ1-6
TGTGCCAGCAGTTTAGAGGCAAAAGGGGCCCTCCACTTT
CASSLEAKGALHF
>TRBV4-2|TRBD2|.|TRBJ2-1
TGTGCCAGCAGCCAGGACCGAGCGGGAGGGCCCTACAATGAGCAGTTCTTC
CASSQDRAGGPYNEQFF
>TRBV3-1/TRBV3-2|.|.|TRBJ2-3
TGTGCCGCCCGCGGGTGGGAGAGCGTCACAGATACGCAGTATTTT
CAARGWESVTDTQYF
>TRBV27|TRBD1|.|TRBJ1-5
TGTGCCAGCAGTTCTTGGGACAGCCAGCCCCAGCATTTT
CASSSWDSQPQHF
>TRBV4-2|TRBD2|.|TRBJ2-2
TGTGCCAGCAGCCAAGCCGGGGGGAGGACCGGGGAGCTGTTTTTT
CASSQAGGRTGELFF
>TRBV4-1|TRBD1|few|TRBJ2-4
TGCGCCAGCAGCCAAGAAGGTGGGGGACAGGTCCACGCCAAAAACATTCAGTACTTC
CASSQEGGGQVHAKNIQYF
>TRBV5-6|.|.|TRBJ1-2
TGTGCCAGCAGCGGCCCGGGCTATGGCTACACCTTC
CASSGPGYGYTF
>TRBV19|TRBD2|.|TRBJ2-7
TGTGCCAGTAGTCCAACGGGACTAGCGGGGTCCTACGAGCAGTACTTC
CASSPTGLAGSYEQYF
>TRBV27|TRBD2|.|TRBJ2-2
TGTGCCAGCAGTTCGTACTCTAGCGGGACGAACACCGGGGAGCTGTTTTTT
CASSSYSSGTNTGELFF
>TRBV4-3|.|.|TRBJ1-5
TGCGCCAGCAGCCAAGAATCCAGGGCGGGACAGCCCCAGCATTTT
CASSQESRAGQPQHF
>TRBV4-1|.|.|TRBJ2-7
TGCGCCAGCAGCCGAGATACCAGCTCCTACGAGCAGTACTTC
CASSRDTSSYEQYF
>TRBV30|.|.|TRBJ1-4
TGTGCCTGGAGTGCGGACGGGGTTGAAAAACTGTTTTTT
CAWSADGVEKLFF
>TRBV11-3|.|.|TRBJ1-1
TGTGCCAGCAGCTTAGGGCGGTCAAACACTGAAGCTTTCTTT
CASSLGRSNTEAFF
>TRBV30|TRBD1|.|TRBJ1-6
TGTGCCTGGAGTGGTGACAGGGGGAATTCACCCCTCCACTTT
CAWSGDRGNSPLHF
>TRBV19|TRBD1|.|TRBJ1-2
TGTGCCAGTAGTATGGGACAGACGAATGGCTACACCTTC
CASSMGQTNGYTF
>TRBV13|.|.|TRBJ1-1
TGTGCCAGCAGCTTAGGCCGTGGAACAGCAGCTTTCTTT
CASSLGRGTAAFF
>TRBV20-1|.|once|TRBJ2-2
TGCAGTGCTAGTATACCGGGACTCGCGGGCACCGGGGAGCTGTTTTTT
CSASIPGLAGTGELFF
>TRBV7-2|.|few|TRBJ1-4
TGTGCCAGCAGCTCCCGGCAGGGGACTGAAAAACTGTTTTTT
CASSSRQGTEKLFF
>TRBV7-2|TRBD1|.|TRBJ1-3
TGTGCCAGCCTAGGGGGGACAGGGTACACCATATATTTT
CASLGGTGYTIYF
>TRBV4-2|.|.|TRBJ1-4
TGTGCCAGCAGCCAAGTCGACAGCCAGACTGAAAAACTGTTTTTT
CASSQVDSQTEKLFF
>TRBV5-1|TRBD1|.|TRBJ2-2
TGCGCCAGCAGCTTAACCGGGACAGGGACCACCGGGGAGCTGTTTTTT
CASSLTGTGTTGELFF
>TRBV11-3|.|.|TRBJ1-1
TGTGCCAGCAGCTTAGGAGTAGGTTGGGAGGTGGCTTTCTTT
CASSLGVGWEVAFF
>TRBV28|TRBD1|.|TRBJ1-4
TGTGCCAGCAGTTCCCCGGACAGGGAGGGAAAACTGTTTTTT
CASSSPDREGKLFF
>TRBV5-6|TRBD1|.|TRBJ1-5
TGTGCCAGCAGCTTGGGGACAGGGCAAAGCAATCAGCCCCAGCATTTT
CASSLGTGQSNQPQHF
>TRBV27|.|.|TRBJ1-1
TGTGCCAGCAGTTATGCACCCCGAGGGACTGAAGCTTTCTTT
CASSYAPRGTEAFF
>TRBV7-9|.|.|TRBJ2-3
TGTGCCAGCAAGCAACAGTCCACAGATACGCAGTATTTT
CASKQQSTDTQYF
>TRBV28|TRBD1|once|TRBJ1-2
TGTGCCAGCAGTTTATCGATCGGGGACAGGGGTATGGACTATGGCTACACCTTC
CASSLSIGDRGMDYGYTF
>TRBV6-5|.|.|TRBJ1-2
TGTGCCAGCAGCTCCCAACAGGGCAACTATGGCTACACCTTC
CASSSQQGNYGYTF
>TRBV5-6|TRBD2|.|TRBJ2-5
TGTGCCAGCAGCTTTATTGGGACTAGAGGTGGAGAGACCCAGTACTTC
CASSFIGTRGGETQYF
>TRBV2|TRBD2|.|TRBJ2-3
TGTGCCAGGGGGGGGGACTATCAGGTGGATACGCAGTATTTT
CARGGDYQVDTQYF
>TRBV3-1/TRBV3-2|.|.|TRBJ2-3
TGTGCCAGCAGCCCGGCCGGGAACAGCCCCACAGATACGCAGTATTTT
CASSPAGNSPTDTQYF
>TRBV7-9|.|.|TRBJ1-1
TGTGCCAGCAGCCAGACACGGGGGGGCACTGAAGCTTTCTTT
CASSQTRGGTEAFF